The next 28 T cell receptor beta chains were all read from a single sample in a study of T-cell memory formation after mild COVID-19. Via MiXCR, TCRdb re-called the 5' RACE reads, giving one row per CDR3 protein. The sample lists tens of thousands of distinct CDR3 sequences, about 13% occurring once. The sequenced material came from PBMCs or a T cell subset sorted from them (not recorded which). These receptors came from an adult woman who had mild COVID-19 (a few samples of this study predate the infection). Cell type and time point are not known.

Only a few counts were recorded for this clonotype. V usage is TRBV12-3 or TRBV12-4 and J usage is TRBJ2-2; 10 positions match TRBD2. The trim removed 3 bases at V and 7 bases at J, leaving 5 bases unmatched. The CDR3 spans 15 residues. CDR3 bases: TGTGCCAGCAGTTTCCAGCGGGGGGGTGACGGGGAGCTGTTTTTT. It codes for CASSFQRGGDGELFF.

The V gene is TRBV7-9, the J gene TRBJ1-5; D remains unclear. The CDR3 runs 13 residues. Per the germline V gene, CDR1 is SEHNR and CDR2 is FQNEAQ (reference sequence). V dropped 5 bases and J dropped 7 bases, with 12 bases sitting between them. This chain's CDR3 is CASSPAFGQPQHF. CDR3 sequence (DNA): TGTGCCAGCAGCCCGGCCTTTGGCCAGCCCCAGCATTTT. The full variable domain, in which reference TRBV7-9 and TRBJ1-5 provide the parts outside the CDR3, is DTGVSQNPRHKITKRGQNVTFRCDPISEHNRLYWYRQTLGQGPEFLTYFQNEAQLEKSRLLSDRFSAERPKGSFSTLEIQRTEQGDSAMYLCASSPAFGQPQHFGDGTRLSIL.

This clonotype was recorded many times. The rearrangement joins TRBV6-6 to TRBJ2-3; TRBD2 is a possible D gene (7 bases). V was shortened by 6 bases and J by 2 bases, with 12 bases between the two germline ends. The length of the CDR3 is 14 residues. Germline V CDR1 and CDR2: MNHNY, SVGAGI (reference sequence). CDR3 amino acids: CASSLRGATDTQYF. The CDR3 DNA is TGTGCCAGCAGCCTACGGGGGGCCACAGATACGCAGTATTTT.

This clonotype has a handful of counts. This sequence joins TRBV7-9 and TRBJ1-5; D unresolved. Germline V gene lookup returns CDR1 SEHNR and CDR2 FQNEAQ (reference sequence). Trimming cost V 5 bases and J 0 bases, with 8 bases left between them. The length of the CDR3 is 14 residues. The CDR3 DNA is TGTGCCAGCAGCCCCGCGGTTAGCAATCAGCCCCAGCATTTT. This codes for CASSPAVSNQPQHF.

This clonotype was observed a handful of times. CDR3 in amino acids: CASSLVASGSITTSTDTQYF. As DNA, the CDR3 is TGTGCCAGCAGCTTAGTGGCTAGCGGAAGTATCACTACTAGCACAGATACGCAGTATTTT. This chain links TRBV7-9 with TRBJ2-3; 7 bases map to TRBD2. Germline CDR1 is SEHNR and CDR2 is FQNEAQ (reference sequence). The CDR3 totals 20 residues. The V gene end was trimmed by 1 base and the J gene end by 0 bases; junction bases not matched to a gene: 16.

The J gene is TRBJ1-2, the V gene TRBV19; D remains unclear. CDR3 length: 14 residues. Trimming removed 2 bases from V and 0 bases from J, with 7 bases in between. Per germline, CDR1 LNHDA and CDR2 SQIVND (reference sequence). CDR3 in DNA: TGTGCCAGTAGTATATGGGGTACTAACTATGGCTACACCTTC. Protein product: CASSIWGTNYGYTF.

This chain links TRBV7-9 with TRBJ2-1, with a tentative D call TRBD1 (6 bases). The germline gives CDR1 SEHNR, CDR2 FQNEAQ (reference sequence). Trimming took off 2 bases at V and 2 bases at J, with 13 bases between the two ends. The CDR3 consists of 16 residues. The CDR3 region is CASSLQGWGTYNEQFF. CDR3 nucleotides: TGTGCCAGCAGCTTACAGGGGTGGGGGACCTACAATGAGCAGTTCTTC.

The gene calls are TRBV19 and TRBJ2-7; D is possibly TRBD1 or TRBD2 (5 bases each). Germline V CDR1 and CDR2: LNHDA, SQIVND (reference sequence). Trimming pared 5 bases from V and 1 base from J, leaving 9 bases between. The CDR3 contains 13 residues. The CDR3 region has the DNA TGTGCCAGTAGTGAGGGGTGGTCCTACGAGCAGTACTTC. This translates into CASSEGWSYEQYF.

This clonotype was seen more than once but under ten times. The genes are TRBV9 and TRBJ2-2; D perhaps matches TRBD2 (6 bases). The ends were cut back, 0 bases at V and 2 bases at J, with 11 bases in the middle. The CDR3 has 16 amino acids. Germline V gene sequence: CDR1 SGDLS, CDR2 YYNGEE. The DNA for the CDR3 is TGTGCCAGCAGCGTAGGGCTAGCGCCTAACACCGGGGAGCTGTTTTTT. Residues: CASSVGLAPNTGELFF.

This clonotype was found a few times. This sequence joins TRBV7-8 and TRBJ2-5, with TRBD2 identical over 9 bases. CDR1 and CDR2 (germline): SGHVS, FQNEAQ. The CDR3 extends over 16 amino acids. The V and J ends lost 5 bases and 5 bases, in that order; junction bases with no gene match: 12. The CDR3 nucleotides are TGTGCCAGCAGCACCGGGGTAGCGGGAGTACTTGAGACCCAGTACTTC. It yields the protein CASSTGVAGVLETQYF.

This clonotype was picked up a small number of times. This rearrangement joins TRBV4-2 to TRBJ1-1; possibly TRBD1 for D (6 bases). CDR1 LGHNA and CDR2 YNFKEQ come from the germline V gene. The CDR3 is 17 amino acids. V gave up 4 bases and J gave up 4 bases, with 22 bases separating them. CDR3 region: CASSPPTAGTPSTEAFF. Written as DNA, the CDR3 is TGTGCCAGCAGCCCTCCGACCGCCGGGACACCGTCCACTGAAGCTTTCTTT.

The CDR3 sequence: CASSSEGRVDEQYF. As DNA, the CDR3 is TGTGCCAGCAGCTCCGAAGGAAGGGTAGACGAGCAGTACTTC. The rearrangement joins TRBV7-9 to TRBJ2-7; D unresolved. Trimming stripped 4 bases from V and 5 bases from J, with 15 bases between. Germline CDR1 and CDR2: SEHNR and FQNEAQ (reference sequence). This CDR3 contains 14 residues.

This clonotype was picked up many times. V and J are TRBV19 and TRBJ1-5, with D perhaps TRBD1 (6 bases). V was trimmed by 3 bases and J by 0 bases, leaving 15 bases between them. CDR3 length: 17 amino acids. Germline loops: CDR1 LNHDA, CDR2 SQIVND (reference sequence). As DNA, the CDR3 is TGTGCCAGTAGTATTAGGGGGACCTTTTATAGCAATCAGCCCCAGCATTTT. Its translation is CASSIRGTFYSNQPQHF.

This clonotype turned up a few times. The chain couples TRBV7-9 to TRBJ1-2, with D possibly matching TRBD1 (6 bases). The CDR3 runs to 13 residues. Trimming removed 8 bases from V and 5 bases from J, with 15 bases in between. Germline assignment: CDR1 SEHNR and CDR2 FQNEAQ (reference sequence). CDR3 DNA: TGTGCCAGCCAACCAGGGGAATTTTATGGCTACACCTTC. Translation: CASQPGEFYGYTF.

This clonotype has more than one count but fewer than ten. V gene TRBV4-2 combines with J gene TRBJ2-7, with 8 bases identical to TRBD2. The CDR3 runs to 17 residues. The V and J ends lost 4 bases and 2 bases, in that order; junction bases with no gene match: 13. Germline loops: CDR1 LGHNA, CDR2 YNFKEQ. CDR3 amino acids: CASSPVAGSGVPYEQYF. The CDR3 DNA reads TGTGCCAGCAGCCCCGTTGCAGGTAGCGGGGTACCCTACGAGCAGTACTTC.

V gene TRBV28 combines with J gene TRBJ2-1; no clear D. V lost 1 base and J 5 bases, leaving 3 bases between the germline ends. This CDR3 spans 12 amino acids. Germline V gene data show CDR1 as MDHEN and CDR2 as SYDVKM. The CDR3 nucleotides read TGTGCCAGCAGTTTATTCGACAATGAGCAGTTCTTC. Protein sequence: CASSLFDNEQFF.

This clonotype occurred a few times. V gene TRBV5-1 combines with J gene TRBJ2-7; 12 bases map to TRBD2. Germline CDR1 SGHRS, CDR2 YFSETQ. V shed 4 bases, J shed 5 bases, and the junction held 10 bases outside the gene matches. The CDR3 is made up of 16 amino acids. The CDR3 is CASSPGTSGPWDEQYF. The CDR3, as DNA: TGCGCCAGCAGCCCTGGGACTAGCGGGCCCTGGGACGAGCAGTACTTC.

The rearrangement uses TRBV29-1 and TRBJ2-7; D gene unclear. Between the trimmed V and J ends, which lost 0 bases and 2 bases, there was a span of 11 bases. This CDR3 has 14 amino acids. Germline V gene sequence: CDR1 SQVTM, CDR2 ANQGSEA. As DNA, the CDR3 is TGCAGCGTTGAAGATCCGACCGAGCCCTACGAGCAGTACTTC. This codes for CSVEDPTEPYEQYF.

This clonotype was counted only a few times. The chain's CDR3 is CASSYSMSTEAFF. In DNA form, the CDR3 reads TGTGCCAGCAGTTACTCGATGTCAACTGAAGCTTTCTTT. The V call is TRBV6-5, the J call TRBJ1-1, with D unclear. Deletions cut 0 bases from V and 5 bases from J, with 7 bases between. This CDR3 comprises 13 residues. Germline lookup yields CDR1 MNHEY and CDR2 SVGAGI.

The chain employs TRBV6-5 and TRBJ2-5; D is perhaps TRBD2 (6 bases). V shed 1 base and J shed 7 bases, with 19 bases lying between them. This CDR3 comprises 16 residues. Germline assignment: CDR1 MNHEY and CDR2 SVGAGI. Here the CDR3 DNA reads TGTGCCAGCAGTTACTTCGAGTCCCAGGGACTTGGGACCCAGTACTTC. Encoded protein: CASSYFESQGLGTQYF.

This clonotype was observed a handful of times. The chain carries TRBV29-1 and TRBJ2-2, with D possibly being TRBD2 (6 bases). Per germline, CDR1 SQVTM and CDR2 ANQGSEA. Trimming took 3 bases from V and 6 from J, leaving 14 bases between them. The CDR3 consists of 14 residues. CDR3: CSVEGRGMAGELFF. For the CDR3, the DNA is TGCAGCGTTGAGGGGCGCGGGATGGCCGGGGAGCTGTTTTTT.

This clonotype came up a few times. The chain combines TRBV29-1 with TRBJ2-7, with TRBD1 as a possible D gene (6 bases). V was clipped by 5 bases and J by 4 bases, with 15 bases between them. CDR1 is SQVTM and CDR2 is ANQGSEA in the germline V gene. The CDR3 has 13 amino acids. The CDR3 reads CSVMTGHQYEQYF. The CDR3 DNA sequence: TGCAGCGTTATGACGGGACACCAGTACGAGCAGTACTTC.

This clonotype was seen ten or more times. The chain carries TRBV20-1 and TRBJ2-6; 8 nucleotides align to TRBD1. The V and J ends lost 3 bases and 0 bases, in that order; junction bases with no gene match: 7. Germline V gene lookup returns CDR1 DFQATT and CDR2 SNEGSKA (reference sequence). The CDR3 loop spans 17 amino acids. DNA of the CDR3: TGCAGTGCTAGGCGACAGGGGAGAGACTCTGGGGCCAACGTCCTGACTTTC. It translates to CSARRQGRDSGANVLTF.

This clonotype was found a few times. The chain joins TRBV6-5 to TRBJ2-7, with TRBD2 matching over 8 bases. Losses at the gene ends were 0 bases for V and 3 bases for J; bases not matched to a gene: 7. CDR1 and CDR2 (germline): MNHEY, SVGAGI. This CDR3 is built from 16 residues. The chain's CDR3 is CASSYSGFGRGYEQYF. In DNA, the CDR3 is TGTGCCAGCAGTTACTCGGGTTTCGGGAGGGGCTACGAGCAGTACTTC.

This clonotype was seen more than once but under ten times. V is TRBV2 and J is TRBJ1-2, with D perhaps TRBD1 (6 bases). Trimming stripped 11 bases from V and 4 bases from J, with 14 bases between. There are 12 residues in the CDR3. Germline V gives CDR1 SNHLY, CDR2 FYNNEI. The CDR3 sequence: CAEGGVGYGYTF. Written as DNA, the CDR3 is TGTGCCGAGGGGGGGGTCGGCTATGGCTACACCTTC. Together with reference TRBV2 and TRBJ1-2, the CDR3 gives the full variable domain: EPEVTQTPSHQVTQMGQEVILRCVPISNHLYFYWYRQILGQKVEFLVSFYNNEISEKSEIFDDQFSVERPDGSNFTLKIRSTKLEDSAMYFCAEGGVGYGYTFGSGTRLTVV.

This clonotype was counted a few times. The gene calls are TRBV29-1 and TRBJ2-2; TRBD2 agrees at 10 bases. V dropped 5 bases and J dropped 2; count of bases not matched to a gene: 2. The germline gives CDR1 SQVTM, CDR2 ANQGSEA. The CDR3 extends over 14 amino acids. The CDR3 sequence: CSVLAGANTGELFF. The DNA for the CDR3 is TGCAGCGTTCTAGCGGGGGCTAACACCGGGGAGCTGTTTTTT.

The chain carries TRBV11-2 and TRBJ2-7; D remains unclear. The CDR3 contains 16 residues. The V end was cut by 0 bases, the J end by 3 bases, with 15 bases between. Germline CDR1 is SGHAT and CDR2 is FQNNGV. Here the CDR3 reads CASSLDRPAPHYEQYF. The CDR3 DNA is TGTGCCAGCAGCTTAGATAGACCAGCCCCCCACTACGAGCAGTACTTC.

This clonotype was seen more than once but under ten times. The chain employs TRBV7-8 and TRBJ2-3, with 10 bases lining up with TRBD1. In germline, CDR1 is SGHVS, CDR2 FQNEAQ. The trim removed 4 bases at V and 0 bases at J, leaving 7 bases unmatched. The CDR3 runs 17 residues. The CDR3 nucleotides read TGTGCCAGCAGCTGGAAGAGGACAGGGGGAAGCACAGATACGCAGTATTTT. Translating gives CASSWKRTGGSTDTQYF.